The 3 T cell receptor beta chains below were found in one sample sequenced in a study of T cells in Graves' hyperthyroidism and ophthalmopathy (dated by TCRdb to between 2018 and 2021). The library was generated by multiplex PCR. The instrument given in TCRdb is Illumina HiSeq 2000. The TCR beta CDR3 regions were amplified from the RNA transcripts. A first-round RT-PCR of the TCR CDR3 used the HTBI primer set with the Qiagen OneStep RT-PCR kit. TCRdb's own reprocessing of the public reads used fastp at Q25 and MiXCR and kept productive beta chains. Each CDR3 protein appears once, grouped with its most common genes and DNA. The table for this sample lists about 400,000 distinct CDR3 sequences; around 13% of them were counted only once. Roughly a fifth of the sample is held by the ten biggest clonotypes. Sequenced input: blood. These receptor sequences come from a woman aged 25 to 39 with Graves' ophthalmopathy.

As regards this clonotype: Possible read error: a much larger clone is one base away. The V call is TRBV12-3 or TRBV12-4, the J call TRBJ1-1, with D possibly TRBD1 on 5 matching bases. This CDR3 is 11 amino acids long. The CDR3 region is CACSPGTRPFF. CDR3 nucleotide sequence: TGTGCCTGCAGTCCCGGGACCCGCCCTTTCTTT.

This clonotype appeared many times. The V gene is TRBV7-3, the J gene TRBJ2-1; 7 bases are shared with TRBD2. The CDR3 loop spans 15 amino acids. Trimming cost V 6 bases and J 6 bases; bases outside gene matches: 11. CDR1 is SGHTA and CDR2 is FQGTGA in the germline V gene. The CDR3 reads CASSDRFSGPNEQFF. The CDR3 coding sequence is TGTGCCAGCAGTGACCGATTTAGCGGGCCCAATGAGCAGTTCTTC.

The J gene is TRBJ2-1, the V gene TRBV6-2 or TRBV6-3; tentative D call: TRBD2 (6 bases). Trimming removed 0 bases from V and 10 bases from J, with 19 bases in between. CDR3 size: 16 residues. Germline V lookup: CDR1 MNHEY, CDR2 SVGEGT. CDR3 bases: TGTGCCAGCAGTTACTCGATCGGTGAACCGGGGAGGGAGCAGTTCTTC. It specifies CASSYSIGEPGREQFF.